Described below is a single TCR beta chain sequence and its context. Its matching antigen is unknown. This entry comes from a study of shared clonotypes between healthy human individuals. Study in general: Sampling drew on donors who were a couple of women and three men aged 18 to 49. Per donor, CD8 memory used one plate, CD8 naive used two, CD4 memory used three and CD4 naive used three.

Whole-study results and caveats: Specimens sampled were limited to blood, with tissue repertoires likely differing.

Measured with immunoSEQ multiplex PCR; TCRdb has only the in-frame clones, and not every one. The table has under 850,000 clones, approximately 72% seen once. V gave up 7 bases and J gave up 9 bases, with 22 bases separating them. This CDR3 has 15 amino acids. Germline CDR1 is SEHNR and CDR2 is FQNEAQ (reference sequence). The chain employs TRBV7-9 and TRBJ2-4; TRBD1 is a possible D gene (6 bases). Specimen: memory CD4+ T cells sorted from blood. Indicated subset: CD45RA-negative fraction. The sequence came from a woman in her twenties or thirties in good health. CDR3 nucleotide sequence: TGTGCCAGCACCCACGGCGGGCTACAGGGTTTCATTCAGTACTTC. It specifies CASTHGGLQGFIQYF.